The clone carrying this T cell receptor (beta chain) was detected once. Trimming took 1 base from V and 4 from J; bases not matched to a gene: 4. Germline assignment: CDR1 MGHRA and CDR2 YSYEKL. This CDR3 spans 15 amino acids. This sample was included in a study of blood T cell repertoires in COVID-19. Turning to the study itself: Sources were T cells, B-cell-depleted T cells, or PBMCs; the material itself was cDNA or gDNA.

Only in-frame clones appear in the TCRdb table, and some are missing; sequencing was by immunoSEQ multiplex PCR. The data show some 110,000 clones, roughly four fifths seen once. This receptor was taken from a man in his sixties or seventies with active or convalescent COVID-19. The V and J genes are TRBV4-1 and TRBJ2-1; 7 nucleotides agree with TRBD1. Sequencing was performed on peripheral blood. In DNA, the CDR3 is TGCGCCAGCAGCCAAGTAGCAGGGGGTTACAATGAGCAGTTCTTC. It specifies CASSQVAGGYNEQFF.